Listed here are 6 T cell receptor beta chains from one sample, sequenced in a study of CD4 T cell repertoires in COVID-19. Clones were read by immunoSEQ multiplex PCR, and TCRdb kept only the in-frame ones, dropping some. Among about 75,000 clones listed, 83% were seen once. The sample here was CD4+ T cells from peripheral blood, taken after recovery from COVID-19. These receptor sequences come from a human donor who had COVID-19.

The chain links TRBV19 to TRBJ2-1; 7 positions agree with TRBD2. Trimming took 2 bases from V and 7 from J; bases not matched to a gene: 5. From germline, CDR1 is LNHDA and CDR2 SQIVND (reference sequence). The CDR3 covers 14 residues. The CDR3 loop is CASSILAGLNEQFF. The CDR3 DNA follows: TGTGCCAGTAGTATATTAGCGGGTCTAAATGAGCAGTTCTTC.

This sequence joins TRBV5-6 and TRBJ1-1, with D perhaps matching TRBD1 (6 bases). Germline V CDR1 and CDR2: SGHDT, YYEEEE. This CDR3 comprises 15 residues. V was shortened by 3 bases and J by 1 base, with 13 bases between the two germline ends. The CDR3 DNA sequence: TGTGCCAGCAGCTCGAATGGGGGGCCGAACACTGAAGCTTTCTTT. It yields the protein CASSSNGGPNTEAFF.

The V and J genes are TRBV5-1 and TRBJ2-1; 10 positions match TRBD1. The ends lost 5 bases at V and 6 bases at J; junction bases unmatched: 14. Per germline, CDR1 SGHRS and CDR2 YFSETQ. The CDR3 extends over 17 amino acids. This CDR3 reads CASSHGRTGGLSNEQFF. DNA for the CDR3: TGCGCCAGCAGTCATGGCCGGACAGGGGGGTTAAGCAATGAGCAGTTCTTC.

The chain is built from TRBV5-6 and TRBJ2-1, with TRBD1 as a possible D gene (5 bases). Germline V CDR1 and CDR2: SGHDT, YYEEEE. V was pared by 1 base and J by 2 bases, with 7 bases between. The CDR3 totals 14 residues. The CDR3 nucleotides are TGTGCCAGCAGCTTGCCAGGGACCTACAATGAGCAGTTCTTC. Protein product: CASSLPGTYNEQFF.

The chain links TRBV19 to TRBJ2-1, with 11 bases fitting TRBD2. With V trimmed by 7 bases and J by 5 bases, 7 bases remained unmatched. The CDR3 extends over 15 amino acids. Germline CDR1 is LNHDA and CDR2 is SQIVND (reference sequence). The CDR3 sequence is CASTHPGLADNEQFF. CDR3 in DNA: TGTGCCAGTACTCATCCGGGACTAGCGGACAATGAGCAGTTCTTC.

DNA for the CDR3: TGCGCCAGCAGCTTACAGGACGAGACTGAAGCTTTCTTT. Translated: CASSLQDETEAFF. J is TRBJ1-1 and V is TRBV5-1, with a weak D call TRBD1 (5 bases). The CDR3 runs 13 residues. V was pared by 2 bases and J by 5 bases, with 10 bases between. Germline assignment: CDR1 SGHRS and CDR2 YFSETQ.